This entry describes one TCR beta chain. Germline and junction disagree at one end, which may indicate a read error. TRB rearrangements were amplified by multiplex PCR with BIOMED2 TRB-A/B primers. TCRdb ran MiXCR on the multiplex PCR reads and lists one entry per CDR3 protein. The table includes some 14,000 distinct CDR3 sequences, roughly 26% detected once. The data were obtained in a study of T and B cells in COVID-19 patients. For the study at large: COVID-19 patients gave peripheral blood either during active infection or after recovery.

TRB was amplified from about 250-500 ng of blood genomic DNA. Germline CDR1 SGHKS, CDR2 YYEKEE (reference sequence). The CDR3 contains 14 residues. The source material was blood. The V gene is TRBV5-5, the J gene TRBJ1-6; D remains ambiguous. The TCR was taken from a human donor who had recovered from COVID-19. CDR3 DNA sequence: TGCGCCAGCAGCCCGGAAGGTTTAGGATCACCCCTCCACTTT. This translates into CASSPEGLGSPLHF.